The source of this T cell receptor beta chain is a study of shared clonotypes between healthy human individuals (dated by TCRdb to 2018 to 2021). About the investigation overall: Two women and a few men aged 18 to 49 years were included in the cohort. Each donor's leukapheresis produced roughly between roughly 0.85 and 9.5 billion PBMCs. To estimate repertoire size and how much clonotype sharing occurs between individuals, the study deeply sequenced the blood TCR repertoires of about 5 healthy adults. To increase sequencing depth and limit assay-specific biases, different laboratories used diverse techniques to prepare libraries and sequence TCR repertoires. For each donor, CD4 naive and CD4 memory were each given three plates, CD8 naive was given two plates, and CD8 memory was given one plate. The study at large found these results: Because the study included a small number of donors, the genetic and exposure-history diversity represented was limited. Even with the large sequencing depth, rarefaction of the sorted-subset datasets indicated that sequencing was incomplete. Pairwise subsampling indicated that sequencing depth was expected to affect the degree of clonotype sharing among donors. Naive subsets generally had larger estimated clonotype richness than memory subsets. Only blood was sampled, and tissue TCR repertoires likely differ from those in blood. Across a few donors, about 5.2% of naive CD4, roughly 3.4% of naive CD8, around 2.1% of memory CD4, and 0.4% of memory CD8 clonotypes were shared. Clonotypes shared by all four sorted-subset donors showed higher generation probabilities than non-shared clonotypes.

TCR CDR3 regions were amplified from genomic DNA by multiplex PCR using the deep immunoSEQ assay. For each cell subset, the extracted genomic DNA was distributed evenly across all wells of several immunoSEQ 96-well plates, and each plate served as one replicate. For sorted subsets, approximately 190 ng of genomic DNA, equivalent to 30,000 or so T cell genomes, went into each replicate PCR. Purified libraries were quantified with a Qubit 3.0 fluorometer, sized on a Bioanalyzer 2100, and re-quantified with the KAPA Library Quantification kit. Every immunoSEQ 96-well plate was sequenced on a separate single-read 150-cycle Illumina NextSeq 550 flow cell. Per the source publication's procedure: Because only junctional sequences without quality scores were contained in the immunoSEQ output, filtering matching that applied to full-length reads could not be performed. To assign V/J genes and CDR3, sequences were annotated using PyIR, a Python wrapper for IgBLAST v1.9, with IMGT germline references. Reads were filtered out if the reads had weak V/J assignments (E-value above 1e-6), no CDR3, stop codons, out-of-frame junctions, or ambiguous translated residues. V3J clonotypes were defined as sequences sharing the same inferred V gene, J gene, and CDR3 amino acid sequence. Percentage overlap between repertoires was computed as shared unique clonotypes divided by the size of the smaller repertoire. Three approaches were used to assess repertoire richness: RTK rarefaction, the Chao1 estimator, and Recon v2.1 estimates of unobserved clonotypes. For all TCRbeta clonotypes obtained by the gDNA method from several donors, generation probabilities were computed with OLGA. As stored in TCRdb, this immuneACCESS dataset retains in-frame rearrangements with V and J assigned. A fraction of the clones does not appear; measured against another copy, unresolved V genes explain less than half of the discrepancy, and the remainder lacks a known reason. V and J calls and clone size are as listed in that table; D and trimming were resolved from the DNA. The sample table lists 1.5 million to 2.5 million clones, approximately 95% of them with a count of one. Less than 1.5% of the sample lies in the top ten.

CD8 naive samples were CD45RO-negative cells positively selected for CCR7, giving a CD45RA+CCR7+ population that excluded TemRA cells. The donors were healthy, HIV-negative adults who had no recently reported acute infections or vaccinations. Every donor was a Caucasian adult living in Nashville, Tennessee, USA. Blood was collected by leukapheresis, and PBMCs were isolated by Ficoll-Histopaque density gradient centrifugation and then cryopreserved in liquid nitrogen vapor phase. Purity and quantity of every magnetically sorted T cell population were checked by analytical flow cytometry. Each sorted fraction had its genomic DNA isolated and then quantified by UV absorbance on a Nanodrop 2000c. A note on this clone: It has no known antigen specificity. The input lacks base qualities; no much larger clone sits a single base away.

The clonotype comes from a man aged 18-30 years in good health. The specimen was naive CD8+ T cells sorted from blood. The cell subset or site label, read with the paper, signifies: CD45RA+CCR7+.

The CDR3 here reads CASSIGQVTDGYTF. The DNA reads as follows: TGTGCCAGTAGTATAGGGCAGGTAACGGACGGCTACACCTTC. The rearranged segments are TRBV19 and TRBJ1-2; the D gene assignment is ambiguous. Including the terminal cysteine and phenylalanine, the CDR3 comprises 14 residues. This entry keeps only the CDR3 DNA: 42 bases, framed from base 1. At the junction V is shortened by 1 base and J by 8 bases, with 14 bases in between. The germline V gene (reference sequence) yields LNHDA for CDR1 and SQIVND for CDR2.